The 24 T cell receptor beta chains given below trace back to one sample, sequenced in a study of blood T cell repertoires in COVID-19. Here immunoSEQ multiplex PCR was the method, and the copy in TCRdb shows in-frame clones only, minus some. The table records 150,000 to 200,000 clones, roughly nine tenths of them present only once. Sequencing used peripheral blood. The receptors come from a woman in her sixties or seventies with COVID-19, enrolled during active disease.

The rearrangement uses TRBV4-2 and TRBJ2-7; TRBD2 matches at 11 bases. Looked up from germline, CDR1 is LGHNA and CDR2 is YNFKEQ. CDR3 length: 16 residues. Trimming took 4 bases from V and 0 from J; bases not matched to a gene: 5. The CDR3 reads CASSPGLADSSYEQYF. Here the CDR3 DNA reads TGTGCCAGCAGCCCGGGACTAGCGGATAGCTCCTACGAGCAGTACTTC.

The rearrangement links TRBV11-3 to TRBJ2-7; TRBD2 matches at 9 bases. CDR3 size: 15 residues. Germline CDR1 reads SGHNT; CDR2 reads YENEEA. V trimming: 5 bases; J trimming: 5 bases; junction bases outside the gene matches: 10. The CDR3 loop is CASSPRLAGQDEQYF. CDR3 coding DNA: TGTGCCAGCAGCCCCCGCCTAGCGGGGCAGGACGAGCAGTACTTC.

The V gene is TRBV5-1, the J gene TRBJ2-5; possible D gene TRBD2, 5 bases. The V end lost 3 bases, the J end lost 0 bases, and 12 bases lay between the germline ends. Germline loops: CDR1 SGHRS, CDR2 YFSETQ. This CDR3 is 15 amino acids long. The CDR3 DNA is TGCGCCAGCAGCTACCCCAGAGGGTACCAAGAGACCCAGTACTTC. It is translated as CASSYPRGYQETQYF.

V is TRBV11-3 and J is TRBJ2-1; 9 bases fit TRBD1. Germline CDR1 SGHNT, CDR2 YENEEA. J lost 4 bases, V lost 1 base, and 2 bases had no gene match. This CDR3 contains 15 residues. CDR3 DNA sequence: TGTGCCAGCAGCTTAGCACAGGGGGCGTACAATGAGCAGTTCTTC. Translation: CASSLAQGAYNEQFF. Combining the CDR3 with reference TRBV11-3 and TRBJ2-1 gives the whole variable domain EAGVVQSPRYKIIEKKQPVAFWCNPISGHNTLYWYLQNLGQGPELLIRYENEEAVDDSQLPKDRFSAERLKGVDSTLKIQPAELGDSAVYLCASSLAQGAYNEQFFGPGTRLTVL.

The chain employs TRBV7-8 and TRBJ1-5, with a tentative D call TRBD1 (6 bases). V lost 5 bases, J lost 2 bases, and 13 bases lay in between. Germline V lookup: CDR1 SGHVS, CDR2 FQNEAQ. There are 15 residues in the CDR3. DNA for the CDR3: TGTGCCAGCAGCCGAGAAGGACAGCGCAATCAGCCCCAGCATTTT. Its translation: CASSREGQRNQPQHF.

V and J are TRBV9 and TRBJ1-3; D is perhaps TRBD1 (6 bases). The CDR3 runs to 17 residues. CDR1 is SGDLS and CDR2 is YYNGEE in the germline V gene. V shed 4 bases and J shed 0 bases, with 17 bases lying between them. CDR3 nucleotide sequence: TGTGCCAGCAGCTCCACGACAGGTCCCAGCTCTGGAAACACCATATATTTT. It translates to CASSSTTGPSSGNTIYF. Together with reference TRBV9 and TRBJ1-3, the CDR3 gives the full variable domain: DSGVTQTPKHLITATGQRVTLRCSPRSGDLSVYWYQQSLDQGLQFLIQYYNGEERAKGNILERFSAQQFPDLHSELNLSSLELGDSALYFCASSSTTGPSSGNTIYFGEGSWLTVV.

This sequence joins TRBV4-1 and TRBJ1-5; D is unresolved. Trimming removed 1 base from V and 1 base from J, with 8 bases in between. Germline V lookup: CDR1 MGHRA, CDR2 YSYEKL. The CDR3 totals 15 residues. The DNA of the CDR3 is TGCGCCAGCAGCCAAGGATTGACAAGCAATCAGCCCCAGCATTTT. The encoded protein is CASSQGLTSNQPQHF.

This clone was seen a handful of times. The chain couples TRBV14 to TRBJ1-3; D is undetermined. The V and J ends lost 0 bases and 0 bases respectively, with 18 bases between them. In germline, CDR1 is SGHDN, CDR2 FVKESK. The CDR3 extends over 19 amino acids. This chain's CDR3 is CASSQEGLKAGSSGNTIYF. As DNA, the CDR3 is TGTGCCAGCAGCCAAGAGGGTCTAAAGGCAGGCAGCTCTGGAAACACCATATATTTT.

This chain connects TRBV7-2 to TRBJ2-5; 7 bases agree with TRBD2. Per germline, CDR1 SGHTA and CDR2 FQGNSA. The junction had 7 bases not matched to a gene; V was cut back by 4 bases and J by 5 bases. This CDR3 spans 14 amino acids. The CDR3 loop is CASSSQLATETQYF. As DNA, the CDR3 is TGTGCCAGCAGCTCCCAACTAGCGACCGAGACCCAGTACTTC.

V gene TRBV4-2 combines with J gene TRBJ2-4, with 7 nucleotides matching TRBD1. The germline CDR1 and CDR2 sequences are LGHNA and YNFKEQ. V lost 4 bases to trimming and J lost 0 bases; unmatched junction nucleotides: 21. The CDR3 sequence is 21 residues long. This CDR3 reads CASSLLDPGQTILRAKNIQYF. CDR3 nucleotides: TGTGCCAGCAGCCTACTGGACCCGGGACAGACCATATTACGAGCCAAAAACATTCAGTACTTC.

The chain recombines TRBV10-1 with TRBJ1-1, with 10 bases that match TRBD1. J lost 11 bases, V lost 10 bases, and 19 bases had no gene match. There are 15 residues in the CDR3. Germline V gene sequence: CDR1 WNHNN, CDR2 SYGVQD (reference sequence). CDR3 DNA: TGCGCCATCCTCAACTACCGGGACAGGGGAATCGTTGCTTTCTTT. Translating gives CAILNYRDRGIVAFF.

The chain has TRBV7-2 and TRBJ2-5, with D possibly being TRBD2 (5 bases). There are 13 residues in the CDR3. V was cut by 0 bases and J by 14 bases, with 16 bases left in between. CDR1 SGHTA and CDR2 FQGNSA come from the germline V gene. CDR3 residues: CASSLASRGLSYF. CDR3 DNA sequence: TGTGCCAGCAGCTTAGCCTCCCGGGGTCTTTCATACTTC.

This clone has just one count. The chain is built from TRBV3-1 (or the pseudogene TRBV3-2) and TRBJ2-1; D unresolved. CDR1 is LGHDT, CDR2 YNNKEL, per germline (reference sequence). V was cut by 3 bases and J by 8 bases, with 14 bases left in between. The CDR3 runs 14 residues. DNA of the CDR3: TGTGCCAGCAGCCAGAGGCGTGTAACCGATGAGCAGTTCTTC. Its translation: CASSQRRVTDEQFF.

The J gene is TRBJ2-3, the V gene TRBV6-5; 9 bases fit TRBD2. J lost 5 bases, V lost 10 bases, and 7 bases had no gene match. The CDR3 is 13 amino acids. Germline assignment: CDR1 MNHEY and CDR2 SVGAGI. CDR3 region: CATTGTSLDTQYF. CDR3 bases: TGTGCCACCACCGGGACTAGCTTAGATACGCAGTATTTT.

CDR3 DNA sequence: TGTGCCAGCACCCGGCGGCTAGCGGTCTACAATGAGCAGTTCTTC. Translating gives CASTRRLAVYNEQFF. The gene calls are TRBV6-5 and TRBJ2-1; TRBD2 matches 7 bases. Germline loops: CDR1 MNHEY, CDR2 SVGAGI. This CDR3 has 15 amino acids. Trimming at V came to 7 bases and at J to 3 bases, leaving 9 bases not matched to a gene.

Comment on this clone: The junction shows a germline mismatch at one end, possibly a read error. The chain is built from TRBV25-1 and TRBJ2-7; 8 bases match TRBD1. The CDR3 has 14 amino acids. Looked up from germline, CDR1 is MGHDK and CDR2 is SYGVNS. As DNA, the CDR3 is TGTGCCAGCAGTGGGGCAGGGGGCTCCAACGAGCAGTACTTC. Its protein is CASSGAGGSNEQYF.

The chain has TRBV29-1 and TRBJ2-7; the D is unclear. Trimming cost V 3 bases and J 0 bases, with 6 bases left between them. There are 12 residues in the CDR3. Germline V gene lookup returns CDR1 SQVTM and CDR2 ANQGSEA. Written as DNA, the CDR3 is TGCAGCGTTGAGAAGAGCTCCTACGAGCAGTACTTC. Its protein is CSVEKSSYEQYF.

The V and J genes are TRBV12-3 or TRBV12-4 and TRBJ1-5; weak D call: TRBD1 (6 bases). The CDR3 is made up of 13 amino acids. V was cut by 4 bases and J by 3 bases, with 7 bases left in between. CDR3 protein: CASSWTDNQPQHF. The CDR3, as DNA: TGTGCCAGCAGTTGGACAGACAATCAGCCCCAGCATTTT.

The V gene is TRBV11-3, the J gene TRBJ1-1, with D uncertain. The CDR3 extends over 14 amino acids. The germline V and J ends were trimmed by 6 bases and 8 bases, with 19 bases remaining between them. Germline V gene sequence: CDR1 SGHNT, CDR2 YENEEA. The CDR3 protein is CASSVQRQPGEAFF. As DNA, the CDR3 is TGTGCCAGCAGTGTTCAGAGGCAGCCCGGAGAAGCTTTCTTT.

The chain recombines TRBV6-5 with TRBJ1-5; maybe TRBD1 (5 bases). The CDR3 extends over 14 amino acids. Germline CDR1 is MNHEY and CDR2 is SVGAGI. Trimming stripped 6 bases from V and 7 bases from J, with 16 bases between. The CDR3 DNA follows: TGTGCCAGCAGGGGCGGGGGTTTGGGACAGCCCCAGCATTTT. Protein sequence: CASRGGGLGQPQHF.

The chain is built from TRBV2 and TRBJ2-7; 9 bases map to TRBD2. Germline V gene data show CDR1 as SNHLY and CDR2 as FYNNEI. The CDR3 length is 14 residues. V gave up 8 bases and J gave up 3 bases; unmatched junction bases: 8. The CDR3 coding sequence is TGTGCCAGCGGTAAAGATAGCGGGAGCTACGAGCAGTACTTC. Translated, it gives CASGKDSGSYEQYF. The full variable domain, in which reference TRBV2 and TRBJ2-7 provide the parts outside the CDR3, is EPEVTQTPSHQVTQMGQEVILRCVPISNHLYFYWYRQILGQKVEFLVSFYNNEISEKSEIFDDQFSVERPDGSNFTLKIRSTKLEDSAMYFCASGKDSGSYEQYFGPGTRLTVT.

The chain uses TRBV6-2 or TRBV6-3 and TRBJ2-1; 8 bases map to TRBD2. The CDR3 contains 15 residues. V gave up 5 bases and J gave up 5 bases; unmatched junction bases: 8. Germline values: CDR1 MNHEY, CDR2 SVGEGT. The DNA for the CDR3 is TGTGCCAGCAGTCTGAGCGGGAGTCCCCACAATGAGCAGTTCTTC. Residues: CASSLSGSPHNEQFF.

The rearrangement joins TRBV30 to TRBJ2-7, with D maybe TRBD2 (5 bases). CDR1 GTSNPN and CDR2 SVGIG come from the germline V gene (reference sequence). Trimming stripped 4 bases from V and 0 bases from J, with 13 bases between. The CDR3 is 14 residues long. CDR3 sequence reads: CAWNGERSSYEQYF. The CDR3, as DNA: TGTGCCTGGAACGGGGAGCGGAGCTCCTACGAGCAGTACTTC.

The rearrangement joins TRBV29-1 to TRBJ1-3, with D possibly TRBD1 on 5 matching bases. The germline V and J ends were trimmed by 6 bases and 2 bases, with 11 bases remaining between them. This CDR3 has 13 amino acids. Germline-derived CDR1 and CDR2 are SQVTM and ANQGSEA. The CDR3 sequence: CSVGDSPGNTIYF. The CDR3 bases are TGCAGCGTCGGTGACAGTCCTGGAAACACCATATATTTT.